These 20 T cell receptor beta chains share one sample of origin, sequenced in a study. TCRdb fed the RT-PCR reads into MiXCR, producing one record per CDR3 protein. The table has more than 600,000 distinct CDR3 sequences, 11% to 15% seen once. Specimen: memory CD4+ T cells from blood. These receptors all come from a female donor in good health, serving as a healthy control.

V is TRBV4-3 and J is TRBJ2-5, with 8 bases identical to TRBD2. CDR1 and CDR2 from the germline V gene are LGHNA and YSLEER. This CDR3 contains 16 residues. Trimming removed 0 bases from V and 4 bases from J; junction bases left unmatched: 7. DNA for the CDR3: TGCGCCAGCAGCCAAGATCGGGGGGGGCAGGCAGAGACCCAGTACTTC. This encodes CASSQDRGGQAETQYF.

This sequence joins TRBV5-1 and TRBJ1-1; D gene ambiguous. This CDR3 comprises 15 residues. Between the trimmed V and J ends, which lost 2 bases and 1 base, there was a span of 12 bases. Germline V CDR1 and CDR2: SGHRS, YFSETQ. CDR3 residues: CASSFLLTENTEAFF. The CDR3 bases are TGCGCCAGCAGCTTTTTACTGACCGAGAACACTGAAGCTTTCTTT. The variable domain in full, completed from reference TRBV5-1 and TRBJ1-1, reads KAGVTQTPRYLIKTRGQQVTLSCSPISGHRSVSWYQQTPGQGLQFLFEYFSETQRNKGNFPGRFSGRQFSNSRSEMNVSTLELGDSALYLCASSFLLTENTEAFFGQGTRLTVV.

This clonotype showed up just a few times. The V gene is TRBV9, the J gene TRBJ1-3; TRBD1 is a possible D gene (6 bases). CDR1 and CDR2 from the germline V gene are SGDLS and YYNGEE. This CDR3 has 15 amino acids. Trimming shortened V by 0 bases and J by 0 bases, and 7 bases separated the two germline ends. CDR3 nucleotide sequence: TGTGCCAGCAGCGTAGGGGGACACTCTGGAAACACCATATATTTT. This encodes CASSVGGHSGNTIYF.

This clonotype came up many times. The V gene is TRBV20-1, the J gene TRBJ2-7, with D perhaps TRBD2 (6 bases). Germline CDR1 is DFQATT and CDR2 is SNEGSKA (reference sequence). The CDR3 is 14 residues long. Trimming removed 3 bases from V and 3 bases from J, with 15 bases in between. The chain's CDR3 is CSARSFAGSYEQYF. The CDR3 DNA reads as TGCAGTGCTAGGTCGTTTGCGGGAAGCTACGAGCAGTACTTC.

Many counts were recorded for this clonotype. The V gene is TRBV10-3, the J gene TRBJ2-7; 8 bases map to TRBD1. From germline, CDR1 is ENHRY and CDR2 SYGVKD. CDR3 length equals 13 residues. Unmatched junction bases numbered 10, after V lost 8 bases and J lost 7 bases. The CDR3 DNA sequence: TGTGCCATCCTTAGCGGACAGGGCGGGGAGCAGTACTTC. It yields the protein CAILSGQGGEQYF.

As DNA, the CDR3 is TGCAGTGCTAGAGTACCCCAAAACAATGAGCAGTTCTTC. As protein: CSARVPQNNEQFF. This chain links TRBV20-1 with TRBJ2-1, with D unresolved. CDR1 DFQATT and CDR2 SNEGSKA come from the germline V gene (reference sequence). This CDR3 spans 13 amino acids. V lost 1 base, J lost 5 bases, and 9 bases lay in between.

This clonotype was counted ten times or more. The genes are TRBV20-1 and TRBJ2-7; a possible D gene is TRBD2 (6 bases). The CDR3 totals 15 residues. V shed 3 bases and J shed 1 base, with 16 bases lying between them. Germline CDR1 is DFQATT and CDR2 is SNEGSKA (reference sequence). The CDR3 DNA sequence: TGCAGTGCTAGTGATCGGCTAGCGCTATCCTACGAGCAGTACTTC. Protein product: CSASDRLALSYEQYF.

This clonotype was seen a few times. V is TRBV5-1 and J is TRBJ1-1; D not resolved. The CDR3 spans 15 residues. Germline CDR1 and CDR2: SGHRS and YFSETQ. Trimming removed 1 base from V and 9 bases from J, with 19 bases in between. The CDR3 spells CASSLNGGSEGKAFF. The CDR3 nucleotides are TGCGCCAGCAGCTTGAATGGCGGATCGGAGGGTAAAGCTTTCTTT.

This clonotype was observed a handful of times. The V call is TRBV12-3 or TRBV12-4, the J call TRBJ2-4; 7 bases agree with TRBD2. The CDR3 contains 12 residues. The J segment lost 7 bases and the V segment lost 7 bases, leaving 4 bases of the junction unmatched. The CDR3 coding sequence is TGTGCCAGCACCTCAGCGGGGAACATTCAGTACTTC. Translated, it gives CASTSAGNIQYF.

Many counts were recorded for this clonotype. J is TRBJ2-3 and V is TRBV20-1; TRBD1 matches at 11 bases. Unmatched junction bases numbered 7, after V lost 4 bases and J lost 7 bases. This CDR3 contains 14 residues. From germline, CDR1 is DFQATT and CDR2 SNEGSKA (reference sequence). In nucleotides, the CDR3 is TGCAGTGCTACCGAAGGACAGGGGGCGTATACGCAGTATTTT. This sequence encodes CSATEGQGAYTQYF.

The chain combines TRBV15 with TRBJ1-2, with D unresolved. CDR3 size: 13 residues. V lost 2 bases to trimming and J lost 6 bases, with 10 bases between them. Germline V gene lookup returns CDR1 LNHNV and CDR2 YYDKDF (reference sequence). The CDR3 here is CATSRRASNGYTF. The DNA for the CDR3 is TGTGCCACCAGCAGACGTGCCTCAAATGGCTACACCTTC.

V usage is TRBV10-3 and J usage is TRBJ2-2; the D gene is possibly TRBD2 (5 bases). The CDR3 covers 14 residues. V lost 4 bases, J lost 4 bases, and 10 bases lay in between. Germline loops: CDR1 ENHRY, CDR2 SYGVKD. The CDR3 protein is CAISADEGTGELFF. The CDR3, as DNA: TGTGCCATCAGTGCGGACGAGGGCACCGGGGAGCTGTTTTTT.

The V gene is TRBV11-2, the J gene TRBJ2-3; the match to TRBD1 covers 7 bases. The length of the CDR3 is 16 residues. CDR1 and CDR2 (germline): SGHAT, FQNNGV. J lost 7 bases, V lost 0 bases, and 10 bases had no gene match. CDR3 nucleotide sequence: TGTGCCAGCAGCTTAGACAGGGGGACGCATCAATATACGCAGTATTTT. Protein sequence: CASSLDRGTHQYTQYF.

This clonotype occurred many times. The chain couples TRBV6-2 or TRBV6-3 to TRBJ1-5, with D unresolved. Germline CDR1 and CDR2: MNHEY and SVGEGT. This CDR3 is built from 16 residues. Trimming took off 8 bases at V and 0 bases at J, with 17 bases between the two ends. DNA of the CDR3: TGTGCCAGCCGAGCTGTAGAGATCTATAGCAATCAGCCCCAGCATTTT. Protein sequence: CASRAVEIYSNQPQHF.

This clonotype was seen more than once but under ten times. The rearrangement links TRBV5-1 to TRBJ2-3, with a tentative D call TRBD1 (6 bases). CDR3 size: 14 residues. Per the germline V gene, CDR1 is SGHRS and CDR2 is YFSETQ. V lost 8 bases and J lost 4, with 17 bases in between. CDR3 in amino acids: CASQSTGGADTQYF. The CDR3 region has the DNA TGCGCCAGTCAATCGACAGGTGGGGCAGATACGCAGTATTTT. Together with reference TRBV5-1 and TRBJ2-3, the CDR3 gives the full variable domain: KAGVTQTPRYLIKTRGQQVTLSCSPISGHRSVSWYQQTPGQGLQFLFEYFSETQRNKGNFPGRFSGRQFSNSRSEMNVSTLELGDSALYLCASQSTGGADTQYFGPGTRLTVL.

J is TRBJ2-7 and V is TRBV5-1; perhaps TRBD1 as D (5 bases). Trimming cost V 2 bases and J 0 bases, with 12 bases left between them. The length of the CDR3 is 15 residues. CDR1 and CDR2 (germline): SGHRS, YFSETQ. The CDR3 DNA sequence: TGCGCCAGCAGCTTTGGGGCGTGGAGCTCCTACGAGCAGTACTTC. Encoded protein: CASSFGAWSSYEQYF.

This clonotype was seen repeatedly, ten times or more. The chain carries TRBV9 and TRBJ2-5, with D hard to call. V gave up 0 bases and J gave up 5 bases, with 5 bases separating them. This CDR3 comprises 12 residues. Germline CDR1 reads SGDLS; CDR2 reads YYNGEE. The CDR3 DNA reads as TGTGCCAGCAGCGTAGATTCGGAGACCCAGTACTTC. It yields the protein CASSVDSETQYF.

This clonotype was recorded at least ten times. CDR3 DNA sequence: TGTGCCAGCAGCTTTAATTCAGATACGCAGTATTTT. It codes for CASSFNSDTQYF. This chain links TRBV7-8 with TRBJ2-3; D is undetermined. The CDR3 length is 12 residues. With 3 bases removed from V and 4 bases from J, the gap between germline ends came to 5 bases. The germline V gene has CDR1 SGHVS and CDR2 FQNEAQ.

This clonotype was recorded a few times. The V call is TRBV5-4, the J call TRBJ2-1, with 11 bases identical to TRBD2. The V gene end was trimmed by 4 bases and the J gene end by 8 bases; junction bases not matched to a gene: 14. The CDR3 runs 17 residues. The germline V gene encodes CDR1 SGHNT and CDR2 YYREEE (reference sequence). CDR3 in DNA: TGTGCCAGCAGCCGCACTAGCGGGAGCGAATTCGGCCATGAGCAGTTCTTC. This encodes CASSRTSGSEFGHEQFF.

This chain uses TRBV14 with TRBJ1-1; 11 nucleotides agree with TRBD1. The CDR3 extends over 15 amino acids. Per germline, CDR1 SGHDN and CDR2 FVKESK. The V and J ends lost 4 bases and 8 bases, in that order; junction bases with no gene match: 9. The CDR3 here is CASSPNVGQGVEAFF. In nucleotides, the CDR3 is TGTGCCAGCAGCCCGAACGTGGGACAGGGGGTCGAAGCTTTCTTT. The variable domain in full, with the rest retrieved from reference TRBV14 and TRBJ1-1, is EAGVTQFPSHSVIEKGQTVTLRCDPISGHDNLYWYRRVMGKEIKFLLHFVKESKQDESGMPNNRFLAERTGGTYSTLKVQPAELEDSGVYFCASSPNVGQGVEAFFGQGTRLTVV.